These 27 T cell receptor beta chains came from one sample sequenced in a study of monozygotic twins with inflammatory bowel disease. TCRdb derives one entry per CDR3 protein from the 5' RACE reads, leaving out DNA. The listing contains 200,000 to 250,000 distinct CDR3 sequences. The sample comprised blood. All receptors come from a human donor with ulcerative colitis or Crohn's disease, or a healthy co-twin of an affected twin (not recorded which).

The chain has TRBV5-1 and TRBJ2-6. This CDR3 spans 14 amino acids. Germline values: CDR1 SGHRS, CDR2 YFSETQ. CDR3 loop: CASSLNAGANVLTF.

The J gene is TRBJ1-1, the V gene TRBV10-3; the D call from TCRdb, TRBD1, cannot be confirmed without DNA. Germline V gene data show CDR1 as ENHRY and CDR2 as SYGVKD. The CDR3 is 12 amino acids. CDR3 sequence: CAIGGQHTEAFF.

This sequence joins TRBV20-1 and TRBJ2-5; there is no DNA to check the TCRdb D call of TRBD1. The germline gives CDR1 DFQATT, CDR2 SNEGSKA (reference sequence). The CDR3 loop spans 12 amino acids. The CDR3 reads CSARLPPGTQYF.

The V call is TRBV6-1, the J call TRBJ2-7. Germline CDR1 reads MNHNS; CDR2 reads SASEGT. This CDR3 has 14 residues. The CDR3 protein is CASIADGSSYEQYF.

CDR3 sequence: CSASSLAGEFNEQFF. The chain carries TRBV20-1 and TRBJ2-1; without DNA, the TCRdb call of TRBD2 cannot be checked. Germline V CDR1 and CDR2: DFQATT, SNEGSKA (reference sequence). CDR3 size: 15 residues.

CDR3 in amino acids: CASSLDWREQFF. The rearrangement joins TRBV5-5 to TRBJ2-1. CDR3 length: 12 amino acids. Germline assignment: CDR1 SGHKS and CDR2 YYEKEE (reference sequence).

V and J are TRBV12-3 or TRBV12-4 and TRBJ2-2; TCRdb picks TRBD1, but there is no DNA to check that call. This CDR3 has 15 amino acids. CDR3 loop: CASRPTAQRTGELFF.

The chain employs TRBV6-2 or TRBV6-3 and TRBJ1-5. The CDR3 consists of 17 residues. The germline gives CDR1 MNHEY, CDR2 SVGEGT. CDR3 amino acids: CASSYSRTLGDNQPQHF.

The chain links TRBV19 to TRBJ1-1; the D gene TCRdb calls, TRBD1, cannot be checked with no DNA. The germline V gene encodes CDR1 LNHDA and CDR2 SQIVND (reference sequence). The CDR3 runs to 14 residues. CDR3 in amino acids: CASRELDREVKAFF.

This chain joins TRBV5-4 and TRBJ1-1; TCRdb's D call, TRBD1, is unchecked because there is no DNA. The CDR3 sequence is 17 residues long. Germline assignment: CDR1 SGHNT and CDR2 YYREEE (reference sequence). The CDR3 loop is CASSHKRDRVSGTEAFF. Full variable domain (rest looked up from reference TRBV5-4 and TRBJ1-1): ETGVTQSPTHLIKTRGQQVTLRCSSQSGHNTVSWYQQALGQGPQFIFQYYREEENGRGNFPPRFSGLQFPNYSSELNVNALELDDSALYLCASSHKRDRVSGTEAFFGQGTRLTVV.

The genes are TRBV20-1 and TRBJ2-5; TCRdb reports TRBD2, a call that lacks DNA to check it against. CDR3 length: 14 amino acids. CDR1 DFQATT and CDR2 SNEGSKA come from the germline V gene (reference sequence). The CDR3: CSAPLAGGRETQYF.

The chain combines TRBV6-2 or TRBV6-3 with TRBJ1-4; TCRdb's D gene call, TRBD1, goes unchecked for lack of DNA. The CDR3 sequence is 23 residues long. CDR1 MNHEY and CDR2 SVGEGT come from the germline V gene. CDR3 sequence: CASSSPSVMRDRFIMQPIGKLFF.

The rearrangement uses TRBV20-1 and TRBJ2-7. This CDR3 has 12 residues. Germline loops: CDR1 DFQATT, CDR2 SNEGSKA (reference sequence). CDR3 amino acids: CSASPQLYEQYF.

The chain links TRBV20-1 to TRBJ2-5; TCRdb's assignment of TRBD1 cannot be checked, as there is no DNA. CDR1 is DFQATT and CDR2 is SNEGSKA in the germline V gene (reference sequence). CDR3 length equals 13 residues. CDR3: CSACPVYQETQYF.

The J gene is TRBJ1-1, the V gene TRBV10-3; TCRdb picks TRBD1, but there is no DNA to check that call. This CDR3 spans 17 amino acids. The germline V gene encodes CDR1 ENHRY and CDR2 SYGVKD. The CDR3 is CAISESWSLGTKYEAFF.

The CDR3 spells CASSDPGNSYGYTF. The chain couples TRBV5-1 to TRBJ1-2; the D call from TCRdb, TRBD1, cannot be confirmed without DNA. From germline, CDR1 is SGHRS and CDR2 YFSETQ. The CDR3 runs 14 residues.

The rearrangement uses TRBV12-3 or TRBV12-4 and TRBJ1-4. The CDR3 is 14 amino acids. The CDR3 region is CASSLGEETEKLFF.

CDR3 region: CASSSTDGDTEAFF. This chain uses TRBV6-6 with TRBJ1-1. The CDR3 is 14 amino acids. In germline, CDR1 is MNHNY, CDR2 SVGAGI (reference sequence).

V gene TRBV20-1 combines with J gene TRBJ1-6; TCRdb outputs TRBD1, but without DNA this stays unchecked. Germline V gene sequence: CDR1 DFQATT, CDR2 SNEGSKA (reference sequence). CDR3 length equals 13 residues. The CDR3 spells CSANRGPSSPLHF.

The rearrangement links TRBV7-9 to TRBJ2-3; TCRdb's D call, TRBD2, is unchecked because there is no DNA. Germline loops: CDR1 SEHNR, CDR2 FQNEAQ (reference sequence). This CDR3 has 16 residues. The CDR3 loop is CASSKSGLAGTDTQYF.

The chain links TRBV20-1 to TRBJ2-3; the D gene TCRdb calls, TRBD2, cannot be checked with no DNA. Germline loops: CDR1 DFQATT, CDR2 SNEGSKA (reference sequence). The CDR3 runs 14 residues. The CDR3: CSARPPSRTDTQYF.

This chain connects TRBV5-1 to TRBJ2-4; TCRdb calls TRBD2, which cannot be checked without DNA. In germline, CDR1 is SGHRS, CDR2 YFSETQ. CDR3 length: 18 amino acids. The CDR3 loop is CASSIGTSSQVAKNIQYF. The whole variable domain, remainder taken from reference TRBV5-1 and TRBJ2-4, is KAGVTQTPRYLIKTRGQQVTLSCSPISGHRSVSWYQQTPGQGLQFLFEYFSETQRNKGNFPGRFSGRQFSNSRSEMNVSTLELGDSALYLCASSIGTSSQVAKNIQYFGAGTRLSVL.

The rearrangement joins TRBV5-1 to TRBJ2-7. Germline CDR1 and CDR2: SGHRS and YFSETQ. This CDR3 has 13 amino acids. The CDR3 loop reads CASSLSQNSRQYF.

The chain recombines TRBV18 with TRBJ2-1; as DNA is missing, the TRBD2 call by TCRdb cannot be tested. Germline V gives CDR1 KGHSH, CDR2 LQKENI. The CDR3 covers 15 residues. CDR3 sequence: CASSPLGVAQDEQFF.

J is TRBJ1-2 and V is TRBV12-3 or TRBV12-4; absent DNA, TCRdb's TRBD1 call cannot be checked. The CDR3 sequence is 14 residues long. CDR3: CASTRGVYNYGYTF.

The rearrangement uses TRBV5-1 and TRBJ1-2. There are 14 residues in the CDR3. Germline CDR1 reads SGHRS; CDR2 reads YFSETQ. The CDR3: CASSFQEANYGYTF.

The chain couples TRBV27 to TRBJ2-7; TCRdb's D call, TRBD2, is unchecked because there is no DNA. This CDR3 comprises 14 residues. CDR1 MNHEY and CDR2 SMNVEV come from the germline V gene (reference sequence). The CDR3 is CASSKAPSPYEQYF.